These 7 T cell receptor beta chains were sequenced from one sample in a study of blood T cell repertoires in COVID-19. Only in-frame clones appear in the TCRdb table, and some are missing; sequencing was by immunoSEQ multiplex PCR. The sample records 150,000 or so clones, roughly nine tenths being singletons. Specimen: peripheral blood. These receptors came from a man between 50 and 59 years old with acute or convalescent COVID-19.

Here the CDR3 reads CASSFLMETQYF. In DNA, the CDR3 is TGTGCCAGCAGCTTCCTAATGGAGACCCAGTACTTC. J is TRBJ2-5 and V is TRBV7-8; D not resolved. This CDR3 has 12 amino acids. Germline V lookup: CDR1 SGHVS, CDR2 FQNEAQ. The V end was cut by 3 bases, the J end by 5 bases, with 7 bases between.

The rearrangement uses TRBV27 and TRBJ2-2; TRBD1 matches at 7 bases. The CDR3 consists of 17 residues. Germline CDR1 is MNHEY and CDR2 is SMNVEV (reference sequence). V lost 7 bases to trimming and J lost 1 base; unmatched junction nucleotides: 12. CDR3 in amino acids: CASTITGAALNTGELFF. The CDR3, as DNA: TGTGCCAGCACAATAACAGGGGCCGCCTTGAACACCGGGGAGCTGTTTTTT.

This chain links TRBV19 with TRBJ2-1, with 12 bases lining up with TRBD2. The junction had 4 bases not matched to a gene; V was cut back by 6 bases and J by 10 bases. There are 13 residues in the CDR3. The germline gives CDR1 LNHDA, CDR2 SQIVND (reference sequence). The CDR3 DNA is TGTGCCAGTAGGACTAGCGGGGGCAGGGAGCAGTTCTTC. Translating it yields CASRTSGGREQFF.

The CDR3 protein is CASSLGAGGLKTQYF. The CDR3 DNA follows: TGTGCCAGCAGTTTAGGGGCAGGGGGCTTGAAGACCCAGTACTTC. The J gene is TRBJ2-5, the V gene TRBV28; 8 bases agree with TRBD1. The CDR3 extends over 15 amino acids. Germline V lookup: CDR1 MDHEN, CDR2 SYDVKM. Germline trimming cut 2 bases from V and 6 bases from J; bases unmatched to any gene: 8.

CDR3 residues: CASSLGETKNIQYF. In DNA, the CDR3 is TGTGCCAGCAGCCTAGGGGAGACCAAAAACATTCAGTACTTC. The chain joins TRBV7-4 to TRBJ2-4; D might be TRBD1 or TRBD2, each matching 5 bases. Germline V gives CDR1 SGHVT, CDR2 SQSDAQ. The CDR3 runs 14 residues. V lost 5 bases and J lost 2, with 10 bases in between.

The rearrangement uses TRBV4-3 and TRBJ1-2; 7 nucleotides line up with TRBD1. The CDR3 has 15 residues. V was pared by 4 bases and J by 4 bases, with 9 bases of the junction left unmatched. Germline-derived CDR1 and CDR2 are LGHNA and YSLEER. The CDR3 region has the DNA TGCGCCAGCAGCCGCTCCGGGACAGCAAGCTATGGCTACACCTTC. It codes for CASSRSGTASYGYTF.

The CDR3 is CASSEQGTGELFF. The DNA of the CDR3 is TGTGCCAGCAGTGAACAGGGGACCGGGGAGCTGTTTTTT. This chain joins TRBV6-1 and TRBJ2-2; TRBD1 might be the D (6 bases). The V and J ends lost 2 bases and 5 bases respectively, with 6 bases between them. Germline loops: CDR1 MNHNS, CDR2 SASEGT. The CDR3 is 13 amino acids.